Following are 9 T cell receptor beta chains from one sample sequenced in a study of T cells in tumors after PD-1 blockade. Profiled with immunoSEQ multiplex PCR; TCRdb holds only in-frame clones, not every one. The table has roughly 8,500 clones, less than 80% seen once; the top ten hold more than 3.5%. This specimen was tumor tissue, taken after anti-PD-1 treatment. These receptors were obtained from a human donor with basal cell carcinoma.

The chain recombines TRBV30 with TRBJ2-4; D uncertain. CDR1 GTSNPN and CDR2 SVGIG come from the germline V gene (reference sequence). V shed 5 bases and J shed 0 bases, with 5 bases lying between them. The CDR3 runs 12 residues. The CDR3 sequence: CAWGVAKNIQYF. For the CDR3, the DNA is TGTGCCTGGGGCGTAGCCAAAAACATTCAGTACTTC.

The rearrangement links TRBV6-6 to TRBJ1-5; 7 bases align to TRBD1. J gave up 0 bases and V 6 bases, and 8 bases lay outside the gene matches. The CDR3 contains 16 residues. Germline lookup yields CDR1 MNHNY and CDR2 SVGAGI (reference sequence). DNA for the CDR3: TGTGCCAGCAGCGATAAGACAGGGCCTAGCAATCAGCCCCAGCATTTT. It encodes CASSDKTGPSNQPQHF.

This chain uses TRBV7-2 with TRBJ1-1; TRBD1 aligns across 10 bases. Looked up from germline, CDR1 is SGHTA and CDR2 is FQGNSA. V lost 4 bases and J lost 5; bases outside the gene matches: 10. This CDR3 region has 16 residues. The CDR3 DNA is TGTGCCAGCAGCTCGACAGGGGGCGCGGGTCGTACTGAAGCTTTCTTT. It is translated as CASSSTGGAGRTEAFF.

Only one count was recorded for this clone. V gene TRBV18 combines with J gene TRBJ1-1; D not certain. Germline loops: CDR1 KGHSH, CDR2 LQKENI. V lost 3 bases and J lost 0, with 14 bases in between. This CDR3 is built from 16 residues. CDR3 in DNA: TGTGCCAGCTCACCCTCTAACCCGACGGTGAACACTGAAGCTTTCTTT. It specifies CASSPSNPTVNTEAFF.

This clone was counted only a few times. This chain links TRBV27 with TRBJ2-7, with 10 bases that match TRBD2. V shed 6 bases, J shed 9 bases, and the junction held 11 bases outside the gene matches. This CDR3 is built from 14 residues. Germline V gives CDR1 MNHEY, CDR2 SMNVEV (reference sequence). CDR3 sequence reads: CASSPRLAGWGQYF. Here the CDR3 DNA reads TGTGCCAGCAGCCCGAGACTAGCGGGCTGGGGGCAGTACTTC.

The chain employs TRBV6-4 and TRBJ2-1; a weak D match, TRBD2 (5 bases). The CDR3 has 15 residues. V was cut by 5 bases and J by 0 bases, with 11 bases left in between. CDR1 MRHNA and CDR2 SNTAGT come from the germline V gene. CDR3 loop: CASSPGSGSYNEQFF. Written as DNA, the CDR3 is TGTGCCAGCAGTCCGGGGTCTGGCTCCTACAATGAGCAGTTCTTC.

This clone was observed a few times. The chain links TRBV5-1 to TRBJ1-4; D not resolved. The CDR3 runs 14 residues. Germline V gives CDR1 SGHRS, CDR2 YFSETQ. Between the trimmed V and J ends, which lost 0 bases and 8 bases, there was a span of 11 bases. The CDR3 coding sequence is TGCGCCAGCAGCTTGGATCACAATGTCGAAAAACTGTTTTTT. This encodes CASSLDHNVEKLFF.

V usage is TRBV5-1 and J usage is TRBJ1-3, with a weak D call TRBD1 (6 bases). The CDR3 is 18 amino acids. Trimming took 2 bases from V and 0 from J, leaving 18 bases between them. Germline V gives CDR1 SGHRS, CDR2 YFSETQ. CDR3 bases: TGCGCCAGCAGCTTTAAAACAGGGACGGGACTCTCTGGAAACACCATATATTTT. Amino acid sequence: CASSFKTGTGLSGNTIYF.

The gene calls are TRBV6-4 and TRBJ2-3; 7 bases agree with TRBD2. V was pared by 1 base and J by 4 bases, with 2 bases of the junction left unmatched. The CDR3 has 14 amino acids. Germline V CDR1 and CDR2: MRHNA, SNTAGT. The CDR3 DNA is TGTGCCAGCAGTGACTTCGCGGGGGCAGATACGCAGTATTTT. Amino acid sequence: CASSDFAGADTQYF.